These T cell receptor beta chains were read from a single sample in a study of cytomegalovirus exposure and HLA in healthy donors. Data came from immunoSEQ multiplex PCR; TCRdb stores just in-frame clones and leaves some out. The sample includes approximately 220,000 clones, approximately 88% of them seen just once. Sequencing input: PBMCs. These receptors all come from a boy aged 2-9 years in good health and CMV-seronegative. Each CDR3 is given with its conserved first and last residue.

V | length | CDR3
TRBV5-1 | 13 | CASSLATKETQYF
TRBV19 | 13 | CASSTQGKSPLHF
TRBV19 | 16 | CASSISSSGRLYEQYF
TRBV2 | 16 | CASRDWTSGRINEQYF
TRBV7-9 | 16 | CASSFRQGLMNTEAFF
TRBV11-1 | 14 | CATYRRQGDGEQYF
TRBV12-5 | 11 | CASGVRQGYTF
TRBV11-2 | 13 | CASSLGHGATQYF
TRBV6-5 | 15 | CASSPRPTSPGELFF
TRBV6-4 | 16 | CASSDQPGQGAETQYF
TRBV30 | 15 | CAWRDTTVMNTEAFF